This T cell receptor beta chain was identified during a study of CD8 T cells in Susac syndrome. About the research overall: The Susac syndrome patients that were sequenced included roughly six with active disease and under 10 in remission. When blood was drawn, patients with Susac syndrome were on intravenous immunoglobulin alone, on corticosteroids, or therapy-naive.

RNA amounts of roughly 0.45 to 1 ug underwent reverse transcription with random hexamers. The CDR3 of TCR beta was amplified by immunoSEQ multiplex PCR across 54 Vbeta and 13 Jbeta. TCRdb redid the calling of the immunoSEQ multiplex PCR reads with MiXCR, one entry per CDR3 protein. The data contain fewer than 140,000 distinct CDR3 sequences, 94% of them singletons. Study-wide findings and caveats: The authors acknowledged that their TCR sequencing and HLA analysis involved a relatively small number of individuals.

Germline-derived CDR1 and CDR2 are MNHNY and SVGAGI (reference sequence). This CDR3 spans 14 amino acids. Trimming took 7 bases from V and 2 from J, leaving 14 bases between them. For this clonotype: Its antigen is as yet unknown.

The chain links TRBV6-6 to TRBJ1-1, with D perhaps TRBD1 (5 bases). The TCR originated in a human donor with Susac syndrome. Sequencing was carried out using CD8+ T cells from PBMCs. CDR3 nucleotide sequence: TGTGCCAGCACCCTCATGGGGGAAAACACTGAAGCTTTCTTT. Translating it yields CASTLMGENTEAFF.